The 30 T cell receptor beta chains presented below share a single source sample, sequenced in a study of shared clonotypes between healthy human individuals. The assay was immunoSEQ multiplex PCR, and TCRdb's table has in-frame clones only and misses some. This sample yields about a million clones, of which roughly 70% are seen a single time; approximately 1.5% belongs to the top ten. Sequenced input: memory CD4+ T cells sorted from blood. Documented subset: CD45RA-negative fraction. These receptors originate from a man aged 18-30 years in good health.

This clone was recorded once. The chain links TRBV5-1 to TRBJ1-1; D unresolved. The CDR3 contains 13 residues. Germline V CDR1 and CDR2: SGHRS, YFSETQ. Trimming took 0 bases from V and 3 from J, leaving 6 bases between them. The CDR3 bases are TGCGCCAGCAGCTTGGGCTCAGACACTGAAGCTTTCTTT. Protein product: CASSLGSDTEAFF.

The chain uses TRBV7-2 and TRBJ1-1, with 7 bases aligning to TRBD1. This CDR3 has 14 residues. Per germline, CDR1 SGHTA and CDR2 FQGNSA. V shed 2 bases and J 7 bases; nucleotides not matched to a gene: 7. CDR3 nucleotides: TGTGCCAGCAGCTTATTACAGGGGAGGGGTGAAGCTTTCTTT. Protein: CASSLLQGRGEAFF.

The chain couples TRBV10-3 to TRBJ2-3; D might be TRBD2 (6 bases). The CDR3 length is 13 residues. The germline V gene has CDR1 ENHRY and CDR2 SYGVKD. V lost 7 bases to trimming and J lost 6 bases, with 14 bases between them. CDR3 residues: CAIKGLLSDTQYF. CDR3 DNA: TGTGCCATCAAGGGACTTCTATCGGATACGCAGTATTTT.

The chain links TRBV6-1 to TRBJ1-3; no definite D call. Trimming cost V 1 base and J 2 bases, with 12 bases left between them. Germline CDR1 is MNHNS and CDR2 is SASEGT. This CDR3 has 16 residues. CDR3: CASSEVYSSTGNTIYF. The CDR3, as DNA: TGTGCCAGCAGTGAAGTCTACAGCAGCACTGGAAACACCATATATTTT.

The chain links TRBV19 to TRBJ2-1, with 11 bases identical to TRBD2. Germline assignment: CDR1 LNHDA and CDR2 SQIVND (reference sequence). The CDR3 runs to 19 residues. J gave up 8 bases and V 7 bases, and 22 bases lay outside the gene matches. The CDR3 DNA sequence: TGTGCCAGTACCAGTCGGGGGTTCCCCACTAGCGGGAGAGGCCATGAGCAGTTCTTC. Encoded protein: CASTSRGFPTSGRGHEQFF.

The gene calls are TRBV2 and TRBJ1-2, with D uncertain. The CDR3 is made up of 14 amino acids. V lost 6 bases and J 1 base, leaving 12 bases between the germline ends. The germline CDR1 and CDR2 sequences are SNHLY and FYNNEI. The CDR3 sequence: CASRDGRNNYGYTF. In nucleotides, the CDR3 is TGTGCCAGCAGGGACGGTAGAAATAACTATGGCTACACCTTC. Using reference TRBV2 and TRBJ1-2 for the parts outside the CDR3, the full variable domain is EPEVTQTPSHQVTQMGQEVILRCVPISNHLYFYWYRQILGQKVEFLVSFYNNEISEKSEIFDDQFSVERPDGSNFTLKIRSTKLEDSAMYFCASRDGRNNYGYTFGSGTRLTVV.

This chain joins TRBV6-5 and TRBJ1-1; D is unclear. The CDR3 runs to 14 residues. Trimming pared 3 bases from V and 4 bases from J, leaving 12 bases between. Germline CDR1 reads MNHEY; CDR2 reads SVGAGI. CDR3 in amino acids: CASSYGRLGTEAFF. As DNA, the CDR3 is TGTGCCAGCAGTTATGGCAGGCTAGGCACTGAAGCTTTCTTT.

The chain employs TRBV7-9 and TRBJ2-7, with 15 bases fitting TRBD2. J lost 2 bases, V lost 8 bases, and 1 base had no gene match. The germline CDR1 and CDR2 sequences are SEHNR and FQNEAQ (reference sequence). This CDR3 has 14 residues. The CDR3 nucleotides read TGTGCCAGCGGGACTAGCGGGGGGCCCTACGAGCAGTACTTC. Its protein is CASGTSGGPYEQYF.

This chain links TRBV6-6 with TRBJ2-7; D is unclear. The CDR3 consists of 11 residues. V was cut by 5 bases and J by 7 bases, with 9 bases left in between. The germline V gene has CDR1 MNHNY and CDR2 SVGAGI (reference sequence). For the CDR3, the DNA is TGTGCCAGCAGTCTTAGCAATGAGCAGTACTTC. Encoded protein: CASSLSNEQYF.

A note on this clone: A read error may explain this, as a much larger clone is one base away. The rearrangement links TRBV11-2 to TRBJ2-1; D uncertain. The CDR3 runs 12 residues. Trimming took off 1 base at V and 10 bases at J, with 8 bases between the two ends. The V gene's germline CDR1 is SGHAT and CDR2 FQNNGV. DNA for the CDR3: TGTGCCAGCAGCTTAGGAGGTCAGGAGCAGTTCTTC. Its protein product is CASSLGGQEQFF. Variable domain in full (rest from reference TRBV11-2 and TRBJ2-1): EAGVAQSPRYKIIEKRQSVAFWCNPISGHATLYWYQQILGQGPKLLIQFQNNGVVDDSQLPKDRFSAERLKGVDSTLKIQPAKLEDSAVYLCASSLGGQEQFFGPGTRLTVL.

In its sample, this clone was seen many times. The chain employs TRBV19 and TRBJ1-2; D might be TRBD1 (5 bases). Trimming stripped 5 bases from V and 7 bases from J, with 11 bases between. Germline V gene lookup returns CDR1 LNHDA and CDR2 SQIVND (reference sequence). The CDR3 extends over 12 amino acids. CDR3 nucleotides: TGTGCCAGTAGTTCCCAGGGTGGTGGCTACACCTTC. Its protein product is CASSSQGGGYTF.

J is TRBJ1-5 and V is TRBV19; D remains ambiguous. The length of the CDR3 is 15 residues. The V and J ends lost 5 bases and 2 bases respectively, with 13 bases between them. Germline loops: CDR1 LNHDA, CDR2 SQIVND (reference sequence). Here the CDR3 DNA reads TGTGCCAGTAGTTCATTGGGGTCGGGCAATCAGCCCCAGCATTTT. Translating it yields CASSSLGSGNQPQHF. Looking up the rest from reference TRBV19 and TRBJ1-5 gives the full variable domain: DGGITQSPKYLFRKEGQNVTLSCEQNLNHDAMYWYRQDPGQGLRLIYYSQIVNDFQKGDIAEGYSVSREKKESFPLTVTSAQKNPTAFYLCASSSLGSGNQPQHFGDGTRLSIL.

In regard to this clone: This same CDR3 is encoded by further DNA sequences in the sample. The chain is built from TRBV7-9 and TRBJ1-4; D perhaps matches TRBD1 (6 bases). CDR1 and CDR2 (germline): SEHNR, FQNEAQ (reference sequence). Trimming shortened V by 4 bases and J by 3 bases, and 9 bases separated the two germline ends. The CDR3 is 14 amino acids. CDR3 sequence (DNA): TGTGCCAGCAGCTCCGGACAGCCTAATGAAAAACTGTTTTTT. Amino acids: CASSSGQPNEKLFF. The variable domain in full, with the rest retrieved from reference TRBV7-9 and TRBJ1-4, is DTGVSQNPRHKITKRGQNVTFRCDPISEHNRLYWYRQTLGQGPEFLTYFQNEAQLEKSRLLSDRFSAERPKGSFSTLEIQRTEQGDSAMYLCASSSGQPNEKLFFGSGTQLSVL.

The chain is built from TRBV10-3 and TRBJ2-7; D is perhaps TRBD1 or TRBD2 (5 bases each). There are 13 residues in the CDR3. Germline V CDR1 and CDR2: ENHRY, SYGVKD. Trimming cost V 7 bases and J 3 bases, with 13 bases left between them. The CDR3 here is CAITRDGYYEQYF. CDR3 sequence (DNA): TGTGCCATCACCCGGGACGGATACTACGAGCAGTACTTC.

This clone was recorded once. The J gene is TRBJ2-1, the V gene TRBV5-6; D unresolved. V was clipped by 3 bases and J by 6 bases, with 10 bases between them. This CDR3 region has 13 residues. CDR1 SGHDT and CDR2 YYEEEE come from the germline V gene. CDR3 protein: CASSSQLGNEQFF. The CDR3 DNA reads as TGTGCCAGCAGCTCCCAGTTGGGCAATGAGCAGTTCTTC.

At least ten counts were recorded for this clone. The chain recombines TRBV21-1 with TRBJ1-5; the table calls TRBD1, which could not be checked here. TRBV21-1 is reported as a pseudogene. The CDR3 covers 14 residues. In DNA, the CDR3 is TGTGCCAGCTACCGGGCCAGGGGAACTCAGCCCCAGCATTTT. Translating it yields CASYRARGTQPQHF.

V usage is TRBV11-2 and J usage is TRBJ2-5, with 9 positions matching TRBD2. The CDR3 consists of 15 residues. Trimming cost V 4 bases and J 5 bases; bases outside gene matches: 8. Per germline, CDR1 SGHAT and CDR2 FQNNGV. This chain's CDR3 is CASSSSAGGRETQYF. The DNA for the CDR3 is TGTGCCAGCAGCTCGTCAGCGGGGGGCAGGGAGACCCAGTACTTC.

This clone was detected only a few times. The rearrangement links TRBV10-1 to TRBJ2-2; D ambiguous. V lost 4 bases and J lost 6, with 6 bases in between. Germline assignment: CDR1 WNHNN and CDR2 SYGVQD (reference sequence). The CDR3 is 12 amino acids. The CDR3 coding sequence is TGCGCCAGCAGTGTAGGATCCGGGGAGCTGTTTTTT. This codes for CASSVGSGELFF.

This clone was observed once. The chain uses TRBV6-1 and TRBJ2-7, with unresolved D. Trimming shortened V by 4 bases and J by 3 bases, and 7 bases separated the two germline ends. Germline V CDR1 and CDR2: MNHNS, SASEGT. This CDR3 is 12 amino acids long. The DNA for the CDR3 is TGTGCCAGCAGTGTAACAGTCTACGAGCAGTACTTC. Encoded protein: CASSVTVYEQYF.

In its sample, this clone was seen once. Written as DNA, the CDR3 is TGTGCCAGCAGCTTGGCAGGAAGTATGGATAATTCACCCCTCCACTTT. This codes for CASSLAGSMDNSPLHF. The rearrangement uses TRBV5-6 and TRBJ1-6; D ambiguous. V lost 0 bases and J lost 5, with 12 bases in between. This CDR3 is built from 16 residues. Per germline, CDR1 SGHDT and CDR2 YYEEEE.

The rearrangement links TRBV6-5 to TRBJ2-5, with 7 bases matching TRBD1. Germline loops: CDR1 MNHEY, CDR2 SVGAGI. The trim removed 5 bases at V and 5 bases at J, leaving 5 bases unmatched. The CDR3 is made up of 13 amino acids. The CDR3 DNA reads TGTGCCAGCAGTCGCAGGGGGTGGGAGACCCAGTACTTC. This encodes CASSRRGWETQYF.

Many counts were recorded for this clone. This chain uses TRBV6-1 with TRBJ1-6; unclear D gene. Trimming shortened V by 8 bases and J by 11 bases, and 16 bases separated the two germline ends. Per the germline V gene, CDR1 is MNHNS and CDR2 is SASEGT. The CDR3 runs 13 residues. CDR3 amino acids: CASRLNGGPPLHF. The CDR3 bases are TGTGCCAGCCGACTCAATGGTGGTCCACCCCTCCACTTT.

The DNA for the CDR3 is TGTGCCAGCAGCTTAGGGGGGCATGGCACTGAAGCTTTCTTT. Translating gives CASSLGGHGTEAFF. The chain employs TRBV7-3 and TRBJ1-1; the D gene is possibly TRBD1 (6 bases). Trimming removed 2 bases from V and 4 bases from J, with 11 bases in between. The germline V gene encodes CDR1 SGHTA and CDR2 FQGTGA. CDR3 length: 14 amino acids.

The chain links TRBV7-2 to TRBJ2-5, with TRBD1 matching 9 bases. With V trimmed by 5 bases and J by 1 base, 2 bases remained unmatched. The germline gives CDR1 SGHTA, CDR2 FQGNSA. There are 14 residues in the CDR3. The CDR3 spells CASSAQGAQETQYF. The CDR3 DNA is TGTGCCAGCAGCGCACAGGGGGCCCAAGAGACCCAGTACTTC.

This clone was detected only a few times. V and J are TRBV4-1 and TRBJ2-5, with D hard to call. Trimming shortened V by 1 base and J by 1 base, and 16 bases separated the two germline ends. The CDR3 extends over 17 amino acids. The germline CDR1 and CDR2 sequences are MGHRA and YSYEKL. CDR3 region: CASSQAPPWTVQETQYF. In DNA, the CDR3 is TGCGCCAGCAGCCAAGCTCCCCCCTGGACGGTCCAAGAGACCCAGTACTTC.

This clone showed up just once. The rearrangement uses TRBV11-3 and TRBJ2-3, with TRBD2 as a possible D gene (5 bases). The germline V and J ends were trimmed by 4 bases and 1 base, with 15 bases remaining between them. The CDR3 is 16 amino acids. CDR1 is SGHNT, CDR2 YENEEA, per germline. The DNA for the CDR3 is TGTGCCAGCAGCTCCCGGATGGCGGGCCGCACAGATACGCAGTATTTT. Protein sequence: CASSSRMAGRTDTQYF.

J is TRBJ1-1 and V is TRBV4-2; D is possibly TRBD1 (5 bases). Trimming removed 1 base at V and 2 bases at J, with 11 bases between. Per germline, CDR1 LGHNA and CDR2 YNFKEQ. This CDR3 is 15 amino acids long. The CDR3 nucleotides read TGTGCCAGCAGCCAAGTGGGCAGGGCTAACACTGAAGCTTTCTTT. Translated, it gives CASSQVGRANTEAFF.

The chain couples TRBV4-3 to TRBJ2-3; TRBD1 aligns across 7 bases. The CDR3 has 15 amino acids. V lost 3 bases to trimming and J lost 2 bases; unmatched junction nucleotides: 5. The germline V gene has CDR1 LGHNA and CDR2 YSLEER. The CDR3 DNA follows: TGCGCCAGCAGCCAGGGACAGTTAGTCACAGATACGCAGTATTTT. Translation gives CASSQGQLVTDTQYF.

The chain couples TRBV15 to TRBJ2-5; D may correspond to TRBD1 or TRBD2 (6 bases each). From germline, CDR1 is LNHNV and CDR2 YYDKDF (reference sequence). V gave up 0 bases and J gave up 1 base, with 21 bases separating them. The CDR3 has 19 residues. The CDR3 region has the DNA TGTGCCACCAGCAGAGAGATGTGGGGGGCTGGGGGGCTCCAAGAGACCCAGTACTTC. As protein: CATSREMWGAGGLQETQYF.

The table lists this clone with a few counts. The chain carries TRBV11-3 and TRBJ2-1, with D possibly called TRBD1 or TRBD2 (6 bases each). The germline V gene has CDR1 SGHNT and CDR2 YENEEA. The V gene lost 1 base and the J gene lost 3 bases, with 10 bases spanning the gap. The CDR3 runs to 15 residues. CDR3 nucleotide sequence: TGTGCCAGCAGCTTAGCGGGGGCCAACTACAATGAGCAGTTCTTC. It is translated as CASSLAGANYNEQFF.